A selection of T cell receptor beta chains follows, all from one sample in a study of blood T cells in healthy people across ages. TCRdb reanalysed the 5' RACE reads using MiXCR and keeps one entry per CDR3 protein. This table has 900,000 to 950,000 distinct CDR3 sequences, around 29% appearing once. The same sample was also studied in work on T cells of mothers and their children.

Sequencing was done on a sample of blood. The receptors shown here come from a woman aged 40 to 55 in good health. Each CDR3 is given with its conserved first and last residue. D genes are given only for firm matches. Expanded clones get a size class; other rows say once, few or many, or leave the size out.

D,V,J,size,DNA,CDR3
TRBD1,TRBV7-2,TRBJ2-3,NA,TGTGCCAGCGCCCGGGACAGGGGCACAGATACGCAGTATTTT,CASARDRGTDTQYF
NA,TRBV6-6,TRBJ1-5,NA,TGTGCCAGCAGTTACTATGGGGGCGAGAGCAATCAGCCCCAGCATTTT,CASSYYGGESNQPQHF
TRBD2,TRBV4-3,TRBJ2-1,many,TGCGCCAGCAGCCCTAAGGCGTCTAGCGGGGGGGAGGAGCAGTTCTTC,CASSPKASSGGEEQFF
TRBD2,TRBV12-3/TRBV12-4,TRBJ2-7,NA,TGTGCCAGCACCGTACGGGGGGAGCCCCGGTACTTC,CASTVRGEPRYF
NA,TRBV20-1,TRBJ1-1,NA,TGCTGTGCTAGAATCGACCCGCAAGCTTTCTTT,CCARIDPQAFF
TRBD1,TRBV18,TRBJ2-7,many,TGTGCCAGCTCAACAGGGGTGACCTACGAGCAGTACTTC,CASSTGVTYEQYF
TRBD1,TRBV18,TRBJ1-5,NA,TGTGCCAGCTCACCACAGGGGGCTGGCGGCAATCAGCCCCAGCATTTT,CASSPQGAGGNQPQHF
NA,TRBV6-5,TRBJ1-1,once,TGTGCCAGCAACCGGGCGGGGGCGAACACTGAAACTTTCTTT,CASNRAGANTETFF
NA,TRBV25-1,TRBJ1-6,few,TGTGCCAGCTCGTTGACCAATGATTCACCCCTCCACTTT,CASSLTNDSPLHF
NA,TRBV20-1,TRBJ2-3,NA,TGCAGTACTAGACCTGACAGCACAGATACGCAGTATTTT,CSTRPDSTDTQYF
NA,TRBV15,TRBJ2-2,few,TGTGCCACCAGCAGAGAAGTGGGGACCGGGGAGCTGTTTTTT,CATSREVGTGELFF
NA,TRBV20-1,TRBJ2-7,NA,TGCAGTGCTAGATCCCCCAGGGAAACCTCAACCTACGAGCAGTACTTC,CSARSPRETSTYEQYF
TRBD2,TRBV7-8,TRBJ2-2,NA,TGTGCCAGCAGCTCCGGGAGGGGCGCCCCCGGGGAGCTGTTTTTT,CASSSGRGAPGELFF
NA,TRBV28,TRBJ2-6,many,TGTGCCAGCAGTCCGACAGGAAAGAGCTCTGGGGCCAACGTCCTGACTTTC,CASSPTGKSSGANVLTF
TRBD2,TRBV7-2,TRBJ2-1,NA,TGTGCCAACAGCCCCCCGGGCGGGGGGTTCGTCAATGAGCAGTTCTTC,CANSPPGGGFVNEQFF
NA,TRBV2,TRBJ1-1,NA,TGTGCCGGCAGCTCCCTCGGGGGTAGCACTGAAGCTTTCTTT,CAGSSLGGSTEAFF
TRBD1,TRBV5-6,TRBJ1-5,few,TGTGCCAGCACCCTCACCAGGGGGCTAGGTAGCAATCAGCCCCAGCATTTT,CASTLTRGLGSNQPQHF
TRBD1,TRBV5-6,TRBJ2-2,few,TGTGCCAGCAGCACGAGGTCCGGGACAGGGTCCGGGGAGCTGTTTTTT,CASSTRSGTGSGELFF
NA,TRBV28,TRBJ1-2,few,TGTGCCAGCCGGGGGGGGCCCTATGGCTACACCTTC,CASRGGPYGYTF
TRBD1,TRBV28,TRBJ2-7,few,TGTGCCAGCAGGGGACAGGCGAGCTCCTACGAGCAGTACTTC,CASRGQASSYEQYF
NA,TRBV10-3,TRBJ1-2,NA,TGTGCCATCAGTGATCGGGGAGGGAGTTCGAATGGCTACACCTTC,CAISDRGGSSNGYTF
TRBD1,TRBV9,TRBJ1-1,few,TGTGCCAGCAGCGCCGGACAGGTCTTGAACACTGAAGCTTTCTTT,CASSAGQVLNTEAFF
NA,TRBV18,TRBJ2-1,many,TGTGCCAGCTCACCACTGCCCCAAAGCGCGACCCCCGATAACAATGAGCAGTTCTTC,CASSPLPQSATPDNNEQFF
NA,TRBV7-2,TRBJ1-6,NA,TGTGCCAGCAGCCGAGGGAATGAGGCAAATAATTCACCCCTCCACTTT,CASSRGNEANNSPLHF
NA,TRBV20-1,TRBJ2-5,NA,TGCAGTGCTAGTGAGGAGGTCCTTTGGGAGACCCAGTACTTC,CSASEEVLWETQYF
TRBD1,TRBV7-9,TRBJ1-2,NA,TGTGCCAGCAGCTTCCTAGACAGGGCAAACTATGGCTACACCTTC,CASSFLDRANYGYTF
NA,TRBV4-1,TRBJ1-4,NA,TGCACCAGCAGCCAAGGATTACGGGAAAAACTGTTTTTT,CTSSQGLREKLFF
NA,TRBV5-1,TRBJ2-3,NA,TGCGCCAGCAGCTTGGGGCTGGATACGCAGTATTTT,CASSLGLDTQYF
NA,TRBV20-1,TRBJ2-5,NA,TGCAGTGCTAGAGAAGGGAACCCGTGGGAGACCCGGTACTTC,CSAREGNPWETRYF
NA,TRBV7-8,TRBJ2-7,few,TGTGCCAGCAGCCAAGCCCCGACCAAAAACTACGAGCAGTACTTC,CASSQAPTKNYEQYF
TRBD1,TRBV27,TRBJ2-6,NA,TGTGCCAGCGCCTCCGGGACAGGGGCGACTGGGGCCAACGTCCTGACTTTC,CASASGTGATGANVLTF
TRBD2,TRBV7-9,TRBJ2-3,NA,TGTGCCAGCAGCTTAGCCGACCGACTAGCCCCCTCCACAGATACGCAGTATTTT,CASSLADRLAPSTDTQYF
NA,TRBV2,TRBJ2-1,NA,TGTGCCAGCAGTGAAATGTCGAATGAGCAGTTCTTC,CASSEMSNEQFF
TRBD2,TRBV2,TRBJ2-3,few,TGTGCCAGCAGTCCACGGACTAGCGGGGGAGTAGATACGCAGTATTTT,CASSPRTSGGVDTQYF
TRBD1,TRBV12-3/TRBV12-4,TRBJ1-6,few,TGTGCCAGCAGCTCTAAGACAGGGGGGGCTTCACCCCTCCACTTT,CASSSKTGGASPLHF
TRBD1,TRBV7-2,TRBJ2-2,many,TGTGCCAGCCGCCGGGACAGTCACACCGGGGAGCTGTTTTTT,CASRRDSHTGELFF
TRBD1,TRBV4-1,TRBJ2-7,many,TGCGCCAGCAGCCAAGGTACAGGGGTAGTGTACGAGCAGTACTTC,CASSQGTGVVYEQYF
NA,TRBV24-1,TRBJ2-1,few,TGTGCCACCAGTGATTTTAACAGAAATGAGCAGTTCTTC,CATSDFNRNEQFF
NA,TRBV7-2,TRBJ1-2,NA,TGTGCCAGCAGCTTAAGGTCCGTCAAAAACTATGGCTACACCTTC,CASSLRSVKNYGYTF